These 19 T cell receptor beta chains were all obtained from the same sample, sequenced in a study of control samples from healthy donors and cancer patients. Measured with immunoSEQ multiplex PCR; TCRdb has only the in-frame clones, and not every one. This table holds about 40,000 clones, about 94% found once. Material: blood. The receptors were gathered from a woman in her fifties or sixties in good health.

The rearrangement joins TRBV6-2 or TRBV6-3 to TRBJ2-1; the D gene could be TRBD1 or TRBD2 (5 bases each). Germline lookup yields CDR1 MNHEY and CDR2 SVGEGT. This CDR3 has 15 amino acids. Trimming removed 5 bases from V and 5 bases from J, with 16 bases in between. The CDR3 is CASSTFWGKNNEQFF. CDR3 in DNA: TGTGCCAGCAGTACCTTCTGGGGGAAGAACAATGAGCAGTTCTTC.

This chain uses TRBV11-3 with TRBJ2-1, with 7 bases that match TRBD1. Germline CDR1 and CDR2: SGHNT and YENEEA. Germline trimming cut 5 bases from V and 10 bases from J; bases unmatched to any gene: 14. This CDR3 has 15 amino acids. The CDR3 loop is CASSEGQPTSGEQFF. The CDR3 region has the DNA TGTGCCAGCAGCGAGGGACAGCCCACCTCGGGCGAGCAGTTCTTC.

The rearrangement links TRBV6-2 or TRBV6-3 to TRBJ2-3; TRBD1 agrees at 8 bases. J was trimmed by 10 bases and V by 2 bases; bases with no gene match: 8. The CDR3 is made up of 14 amino acids. The germline V gene encodes CDR1 MNHEY and CDR2 SVGEGT. The CDR3 DNA reads as TGTGCCAGCAGTTACCCCGGGACAGGTACCCCGCAGTATTTT. Protein: CASSYPGTGTPQYF.

The V call is TRBV11-2, the J call TRBJ1-3; D possibly corresponds to TRBD1 (6 bases). The CDR3 is 14 residues long. V lost 5 bases, J lost 2 bases, and 10 bases lay in between. The V gene's germline CDR1 is SGHAT and CDR2 FQNNGV. This CDR3 reads CASSRQEPGNTIYF. As DNA, the CDR3 is TGTGCCAGCAGCCGACAGGAGCCTGGAAACACCATATATTTT. The entire variable domain, with the rest obtained from reference TRBV11-2 and TRBJ1-3, is as follows: EAGVAQSPRYKIIEKRQSVAFWCNPISGHATLYWYQQILGQGPKLLIQFQNNGVVDDSQLPKDRFSAERLKGVDSTLKIQPAKLEDSAVYLCASSRQEPGNTIYFGEGSWLTVV.

The chain links TRBV28 to TRBJ1-3; D gene uncertain. Trimming took 6 bases from V and 0 from J, leaving 9 bases between them. There are 14 residues in the CDR3. Germline assignment: CDR1 MDHEN and CDR2 SYDVKM. CDR3: CASSESSSGNTIYF. The CDR3 DNA follows: TGTGCCAGCAGCGAGAGTAGCTCTGGAAACACCATATATTTT.

The CDR3 region has the DNA TGTGCCAGCAGTTTATCCGCACGACGACAGGCGGGTACTGAAGCTTTCTTT. Encoded protein: CASSLSARRQAGTEAFF. The V gene is TRBV27, the J gene TRBJ1-1, with D possibly TRBD1 on 6 matching bases. The ends were cut back, 0 bases at V and 5 bases at J, with 19 bases in the middle. This CDR3 is 17 amino acids long. Germline V gene data show CDR1 as MNHEY and CDR2 as SMNVEV (reference sequence).

This CDR3 reads CASSIWGNSNQPQHF. The CDR3 nucleotides read TGTGCCAGTAGTATTTGGGGGAATAGCAATCAGCCCCAGCATTTT. The chain has TRBV19 and TRBJ1-5; D is perhaps TRBD1 (5 bases). Trimming shortened V by 3 bases and J by 0 bases, and 9 bases separated the two germline ends. CDR3 size: 15 residues. The germline V gene has CDR1 LNHDA and CDR2 SQIVND (reference sequence). The whole variable domain, remainder taken from reference TRBV19 and TRBJ1-5, is DGGITQSPKYLFRKEGQNVTLSCEQNLNHDAMYWYRQDPGQGLRLIYYSQIVNDFQKGDIAEGYSVSREKKESFPLTVTSAQKNPTAFYLCASSIWGNSNQPQHFGDGTRLSIL.

V usage is TRBV5-4 and J usage is TRBJ2-5, with D maybe TRBD1 (6 bases). Per the germline V gene, CDR1 is SGHNT and CDR2 is YYREEE (reference sequence). This CDR3 comprises 13 residues. Trimming took off 3 bases at V and 3 bases at J, with 9 bases between the two ends. CDR3 in DNA: TGTGCCAGCAGCTCACAGGGTGAAGAGACCCAGTACTTC. Protein product: CASSSQGEETQYF.

With respect to this clone: The junction does not match germline at one end; this may be a read error. Other DNA sequences from this sample encode an identical CDR3 as well. The J gene is TRBJ2-7, the V gene TRBV6-2 or TRBV6-3, with D possibly matching TRBD2 (7 bases). The CDR3 length is 17 residues. Per the germline V gene, CDR1 is MNHEY and CDR2 is SVGEGT. DNA for the CDR3: TGTGCTAGCAGTTGGGGGGGCCGGACTGCAAATCTCTACGAGCAGTACTTC. This encodes CASSWGGRTANLYEQYF.

This chain links TRBV5-1 with TRBJ1-6, with 8 bases lining up with TRBD1. CDR3 size: 16 residues. Germline V CDR1 and CDR2: SGHRS, YFSETQ. Trimming took 4 bases from V and 14 from J; bases not matched to a gene: 17. For the CDR3, the DNA is TGCGCCAGCAGCGCGGGGGGGACAGGTAATTCATTGACCCTCCACTTT. Amino acid sequence: CASSAGGTGNSLTLHF.

The chain is built from TRBV27 and TRBJ2-5; 11 nucleotides line up with TRBD2. The V and J ends lost 4 bases and 7 bases, in that order; junction bases with no gene match: 11. The germline gives CDR1 MNHEY, CDR2 SMNVEV (reference sequence). The CDR3 consists of 16 residues. The CDR3 nucleotides are TGTGCCAGCAGTTCCCCGAATCTAGCGGGGGGTGGGACCCAGTACTTC. Its protein product is CASSSPNLAGGGTQYF.

CDR3: CASSPQPREQQYF. CDR3 bases: TGTGCCAGCAGTCCACAACCCCGGGAACAGCAGTACTTC. V usage is TRBV28 and J usage is TRBJ2-7; tentative D call: TRBD2 (5 bases). The CDR3 loop spans 13 amino acids. V lost 5 bases and J 8 bases, leaving 16 bases between the germline ends. CDR1 and CDR2 from the germline V gene are MDHEN and SYDVKM.

The rearrangement links TRBV28 to TRBJ2-4, with unresolved D. Trimming took 4 bases from V and 1 from J, leaving 2 bases between them. This CDR3 region has 12 residues. The germline CDR1 and CDR2 sequences are MDHEN and SYDVKM. CDR3 sequence: CASSSAKNIQYF. The DNA for the CDR3 is TGTGCCAGCAGTTCGGCCAAAAACATTCAGTACTTC.

The V gene is TRBV3-1 (or the pseudogene TRBV3-2), the J gene TRBJ2-3; tentatively, D is TRBD1 (5 bases). Between the trimmed V and J ends, which lost 0 bases and 2 bases, there was a span of 15 bases. The CDR3 consists of 17 residues. Germline CDR1 and CDR2: LGHDT and YNNKEL (reference sequence). CDR3 region: CASSQDLVGRTTDTQYF. The CDR3 DNA is TGTGCCAGCAGCCAAGATCTGGTGGGGCGGACCACAGATACGCAGTATTTT.

The chain carries TRBV4-3 and TRBJ1-2, with D possibly TRBD1 on 6 matching bases. Germline loops: CDR1 LGHNA, CDR2 YSLEER. V lost 0 bases and J 4 bases, leaving 18 bases between the germline ends. The length of the CDR3 is 17 residues. CDR3 sequence: CASSQEGGWGKGYGYTF. The CDR3 bases are TGCGCCAGCAGCCAAGAAGGGGGGTGGGGAAAGGGCTATGGCTACACCTTC.

The chain is built from TRBV28 and TRBJ1-6, with 8 bases matching TRBD1. Per germline, CDR1 MDHEN and CDR2 SYDVKM. This CDR3 region has 18 residues. V lost 6 bases, J lost 3 bases, and 13 bases stayed unmatched. The CDR3 spells CASRQPDRARIYNSPLHF. The DNA of the CDR3 is TGTGCCAGCAGACAACCGGACAGGGCACGGATCTATAATTCACCCCTCCACTTT.

This sequence joins TRBV3-1 (or the pseudogene TRBV3-2) and TRBJ2-7; D gene ambiguous. There are 13 residues in the CDR3. The V gene's germline CDR1 is LGHDT and CDR2 YNNKEL (reference sequence). The V gene lost 0 bases and the J gene lost 9 bases, with 12 bases spanning the gap. CDR3 DNA: TGTGCCAGCAGCCAAGATCTCCAGGCGTTGCAGTACTTC. Residues: CASSQDLQALQYF.

V usage is TRBV5-8 and J usage is TRBJ2-5; TRBD2 agrees at 10 bases. Germline trimming cut 0 bases from V and 5 bases from J; bases unmatched to any gene: 7. Germline V lookup: CDR1 SGHTS, CDR2 YDEGEE. The CDR3 runs to 16 residues. Here the CDR3 reads CASSLEGLAGVETQYF. CDR3 in DNA: TGTGCCAGCAGCTTGGAGGGGCTAGCGGGGGTGGAGACCCAGTACTTC.

This chain joins TRBV7-2 and TRBJ2-5, with D maybe TRBD2 (6 bases). Germline CDR1 is SGHTA and CDR2 is FQGNSA. This CDR3 is built from 14 residues. V shed 4 bases and J shed 2 bases, with 11 bases lying between them. The CDR3: CASSSGTQQETQYF. DNA of the CDR3: TGTGCCAGCAGCTCCGGGACTCAGCAAGAGACCCAGTACTTC.